A single sample is the source of the 2 T cell receptor beta chains below, sequenced in a study of T cells after yellow fever vaccination. TCRdb fed the 5' RACE reads into MiXCR, producing one record per CDR3 protein. This table has some 80,000 distinct CDR3 sequences, 13% appearing once. The material sequenced was CD8+ T cells not binding an NS4B(214-222) dextramer, sorted from PBMCs, taken roughly 23 days after the first yellow fever vaccination. The receptors here all came from a man in his late teens or twenties who received the YFV17D yellow fever vaccine.

This clonotype has only a few counts. The chain combines TRBV6-2 or TRBV6-3 with TRBJ2-5; 11 bases are a match to TRBD2. With 2 bases clipped from V and 2 bases from J, the junction kept 7 bases outside the gene matches. There are 17 residues in the CDR3. Germline V gene sequence: CDR1 MNHEY, CDR2 SVGEGT. This CDR3 is CASSYGGLADLQETQYF. For the CDR3, the DNA is TGTGCCAGCAGTTACGGGGGACTAGCGGACCTACAAGAGACCCAGTACTTC.

The sample holds a few counts of this clonotype. This sequence joins TRBV12-3 or TRBV12-4 and TRBJ1-1; D is undetermined. There are 14 residues in the CDR3. V dropped 0 bases and J dropped 5 bases, with 10 bases sitting between them. CDR3 residues: CASSLALGRTEAFF. CDR3 DNA sequence: TGTGCCAGCAGTTTAGCCTTAGGGCGGACTGAAGCTTTCTTT.